Shown below are 10 T cell receptor beta chains from a single sample sequenced in a study of cytomegalovirus exposure and HLA in healthy donors. PCR primers comprised 60 Vbeta and 13 Jbeta primers. Using immunoSEQ multiplex PCR, the repertoire was profiled, and TCRdb retains in-frame clones only, with some absent. Of fewer than 350,000 clones detected, approximately 90% appear once; the ten largest clones hold more than 2%. Sequenced sample: PBMCs. Every receptor here comes from a woman under 30 in good health and CMV-seronegative.

This chain joins TRBV27 and TRBJ1-2; D may be TRBD1 (6 bases). This CDR3 contains 12 residues. The germline V gene has CDR1 MNHEY and CDR2 SMNVEV (reference sequence). Trimming took 8 bases from V and 8 from J, leaving 15 bases between them. The CDR3 nucleotides read TGTGCCAGCCGACTTCCAGGGGAGGGCTACACCTTC. This encodes CASRLPGEGYTF.

The chain combines TRBV13 with TRBJ2-5, with TRBD1 as a possible D gene (6 bases). The better agreement between TRBJ2-7 and the DNA end casts doubt on the J call. CDR3 length: 13 residues. Germline-derived CDR1 and CDR2 are PRHDT and FYEKMQ (reference sequence). The CDR3: CASSQVDRYEQYF. The CDR3 DNA reads as TGTGCCAGCAGTCAAGTCGACAGGTACGAGCAGTACTTC.

This chain uses TRBV27 with TRBJ1-1, with D tentatively TRBD1 (6 bases). CDR1 MNHEY and CDR2 SMNVEV come from the germline V gene (reference sequence). The germline V and J ends were trimmed by 4 bases and 4 bases, with 19 bases remaining between them. The CDR3 loop spans 16 amino acids. DNA for the CDR3: TGTGCCAGCAGTTCCTCCCAACAGGGATGGTTCACTGAAGCTTTCTTT. This sequence encodes CASSSSQQGWFTEAFF.

The J gene is TRBJ1-2, the V gene TRBV19; D is ambiguous. Germline CDR1 LNHDA, CDR2 SQIVND (reference sequence). Trimming removed 3 bases from V and 3 bases from J, with 8 bases in between. The CDR3 runs to 13 residues. The CDR3, as DNA: TGTGCCAGTAGTATTCAGGCTTACTATGGCTACACCTTC. As protein: CASSIQAYYGYTF.

The gene calls are TRBV9 and TRBJ1-2, with 8 bases identical to TRBD1. The V gene's germline CDR1 is SGDLS and CDR2 YYNGEE. V gave up 4 bases and J gave up 4 bases; unmatched junction bases: 9. CDR3 size: 15 residues. The CDR3 DNA follows: TGTGCCAGCAGCCCATCAACTGGACAGGGCTATGGCTACACCTTC. Its translation is CASSPSTGQGYGYTF.

Comment on this clone: In the same sample, other DNA sequences code for this CDR3. This sequence joins TRBV2 and TRBJ2-7, with D perhaps TRBD2 (6 bases). Germline CDR1 is SNHLY and CDR2 is FYNNEI. V was pared by 4 bases and J by 0 bases, with 10 bases between. CDR3 length equals 14 residues. The CDR3 protein is CASSVGSGSYEQYF. CDR3 bases: TGTGCCAGCAGTGTGGGTAGCGGCTCCTACGAGCAGTACTTC.

This clone was recorded a few times. The chain is built from TRBV18 and TRBJ1-5; TRBD1 agrees at 7 bases. The germline V gene has CDR1 KGHSH and CDR2 LQKENI. V lost 3 bases and J lost 10; bases outside the gene matches: 9. This CDR3 has 14 residues. The CDR3: CASSPLEGADPQHF. CDR3 DNA sequence: TGTGCCAGCTCACCCTTGGAGGGGGCTGATCCCCAGCATTTT.

The rearrangement joins TRBV4-1 to TRBJ2-2; 8 bases match TRBD1. Germline V CDR1 and CDR2: MGHRA, YSYEKL. V dropped 4 bases and J dropped 4; count of bases not matched to a gene: 2. This CDR3 is 14 amino acids long. The CDR3: CASSLQGATGELFF. In DNA, the CDR3 is TGCGCCAGCAGCCTCCAGGGGGCCACCGGGGAGCTGTTTTTT.

A word on this clone: The junction departs from the called germline gene at one end, perhaps through a read error. V and J are TRBV7-9 and TRBJ1-2; a possible D gene is TRBD1 (6 bases). Germline assignment: CDR1 SEHNR and CDR2 FQNEAQ (reference sequence). The CDR3 covers 16 residues. Here the CDR3 reads CSSSGTGTRKTDGYTF. The CDR3 DNA reads TGTTCCAGCAGCGGAACCGGGACACGGAAGACGGATGGCTACACCTTC.

The chain is built from TRBV10-3 and TRBJ2-1; 9 bases agree with TRBD2. This CDR3 is built from 14 residues. Germline lookup yields CDR1 ENHRY and CDR2 SYGVKD. V shed 9 bases and J 4 bases; nucleotides not matched to a gene: 7. CDR3: CAMRMAGGYNEQFF. CDR3 bases: TGTGCCATGCGTATGGCGGGGGGGTACAATGAGCAGTTCTTC.